This T cell receptor beta chain was captured by sequencing in a study of memory CD4+ T cells and cytomegalovirus serostatus. General observations from the study: Each of 65 to 70 CMV-associated TCRbeta sequences occurred in one to five individuals.

Germline loops: CDR1 WNHNN, CDR2 SYGVQD (reference sequence). The CDR3 runs to 16 residues. V lost 7 bases, J lost 0 bases, and 16 bases lay in between. Notes on this clone: No antigen is known for it.

Only in-frame clones appear in the TCRdb table, and some are missing; sequencing was by immunoSEQ multiplex PCR. The data hold about 50,000 clones, with 82% observed a single time. Single viable CD3+CD4+CD8-CD45RO+ cells were sorted as the memory CD4+ T cells. This TCR came from an adult in good health and CMV-seronegative. V usage is TRBV10-1 and J usage is TRBJ1-5; possibly TRBD1 for D (5 bases). The sequencing sample was made of memory CD4+ T cells from blood. The CDR3 DNA reads TGCGCCAGCAAGTGTGGGGCAGCGTATAGCAATCAGCCCCAGCATTTT. It encodes CASKCGAAYSNQPQHF.